Below, 13 T cell receptor beta chains from the same sample are listed, as sequenced in a study of T cell responses to AZD1222 COVID-19 vaccine. Clones were read by immunoSEQ multiplex PCR, and TCRdb kept only the in-frame ones, dropping some. The table has approximately 160,000 clones, around 88% seen once. The sample in question was peripheral blood, obtained on day 0 of AZD1222 vaccination. The origin of the receptors is an adult in good health.

The V and J genes are TRBV5-1 and TRBJ1-4; 7 nucleotides agree with TRBD1. Germline V gene lookup returns CDR1 SGHRS and CDR2 YFSETQ. V lost 4 bases, J lost 2 bases, and 2 bases stayed unmatched. There are 14 residues in the CDR3. This CDR3 is CASSMGQTNEKLFF. DNA of the CDR3: TGCGCCAGCAGCATGGGACAGACTAATGAAAAACTGTTTTTT. Combining the CDR3 with reference TRBV5-1 and TRBJ1-4 gives the whole variable domain KAGVTQTPRYLIKTRGQQVTLSCSPISGHRSVSWYQQTPGQGLQFLFEYFSETQRNKGNFPGRFSGRQFSNSRSEMNVSTLELGDSALYLCASSMGQTNEKLFFGSGTQLSVL.

The chain is built from TRBV14 and TRBJ1-2; 7 nucleotides agree with TRBD1. Trimming at V came to 6 bases and at J to 13 bases, leaving 14 bases not matched to a gene. This CDR3 region has 13 residues. Germline V lookup: CDR1 SGHDN, CDR2 FVKESK. CDR3 nucleotide sequence: TGTGCCAGCAGACCTACCGGGACAGTGCGTTGCACCTTC. This translates into CASRPTGTVRCTF.

The chain has TRBV5-1 and TRBJ1-4, with no clear D. Germline V CDR1 and CDR2: SGHRS, YFSETQ. Deletions cut 0 bases from V and 6 bases from J, with 9 bases between. CDR3 size: 14 residues. CDR3 residues: CASSLGPRDEKLFF. CDR3 nucleotide sequence: TGCGCCAGCAGCTTGGGCCCGAGGGATGAAAAACTGTTTTTT.

Notes on this clone: This specimen includes other DNA sequences encoding the same CDR3. The chain has TRBV5-1 and TRBJ1-1, with D possibly matching TRBD1 (5 bases). This CDR3 comprises 14 residues. Trimming took 0 bases from V and 5 from J, leaving 11 bases between them. Germline V gene lookup returns CDR1 SGHRS and CDR2 YFSETQ. The CDR3 reads CASSLGGGGTEAFF. DNA for the CDR3: TGCGCCAGCAGCTTGGGCGGGGGAGGTACTGAAGCTTTCTTT.

This clone was seen once. The genes are TRBV19 and TRBJ1-5; a weak D match, TRBD1 (5 bases). The germline V gene has CDR1 LNHDA and CDR2 SQIVND (reference sequence). V gave up 5 bases and J gave up 4 bases, with 9 bases separating them. The CDR3 contains 13 residues. This chain's CDR3 is CASSGDPNQPQHF. In DNA, the CDR3 is TGTGCCAGTAGTGGGGACCCTAATCAGCCCCAGCATTTT.

The chain links TRBV29-1 to TRBJ1-2; 8 nucleotides align to TRBD1. The J segment lost 2 bases and the V segment lost 7 bases, leaving 3 bases of the junction unmatched. This CDR3 has 12 amino acids. Germline V gene lookup returns CDR1 SQVTM and CDR2 ANQGSEA. This CDR3 is CSAGQANYGYTF. CDR3 in DNA: TGCAGCGCGGGACAGGCCAACTATGGCTACACCTTC.

The count of this clone is one. This sequence joins TRBV30 and TRBJ1-5; tentatively, D is TRBD1 (5 bases). V gave up 2 bases and J gave up 1 base, with 9 bases separating them. Germline V CDR1 and CDR2: GTSNPN, SVGIG (reference sequence). The CDR3 extends over 14 amino acids. The CDR3 region is CAWSPGGSNQPQHF. CDR3 DNA: TGTGCCTGGAGTCCGGGGGGAAGCAATCAGCCCCAGCATTTT.

The chain employs TRBV11-1 and TRBJ2-7, with 7 bases matching TRBD1. The CDR3 totals 14 residues. Germline CDR1 is SGHAT and CDR2 is FQDESV (reference sequence). V gave up 6 bases and J gave up 4 bases; unmatched junction bases: 9. The CDR3 reads CASRGTAGRYEQYF. For the CDR3, the DNA is TGTGCCAGCAGGGGGACAGCCGGCCGATACGAGCAGTACTTC.

This clone was seen more than once but under ten times. The rearrangement uses TRBV5-8 and TRBJ2-2; D gene unclear. Trimming removed 4 bases at V and 7 bases at J, with 14 bases between. Germline lookup yields CDR1 SGHTS and CDR2 YDEGEE. This CDR3 comprises 14 residues. The CDR3 spells CASSRGEPDGELFF. In DNA, the CDR3 is TGTGCCAGCAGCCGAGGAGAACCGGACGGGGAGCTGTTTTTT.

This chain links TRBV19 with TRBJ2-1; 11 bases map to TRBD2. V was clipped by 3 bases and J by 1 base; unmatched bases: 5. Looked up from germline, CDR1 is LNHDA and CDR2 is SQIVND (reference sequence). The CDR3 sequence is 17 residues long. The CDR3 here is CASSISGRVGSYNEQFF. In DNA, the CDR3 is TGTGCCAGTAGTATTAGCGGGAGGGTAGGGTCCTACAATGAGCAGTTCTTC. The complete variable domain, with remaining parts taken from reference TRBV19 and TRBJ2-1, reads DGGITQSPKYLFRKEGQNVTLSCEQNLNHDAMYWYRQDPGQGLRLIYYSQIVNDFQKGDIAEGYSVSREKKESFPLTVTSAQKNPTAFYLCASSISGRVGSYNEQFFGPGTRLTVL.

This chain joins TRBV28 and TRBJ2-7; TRBD1 is a possible D gene (6 bases). From germline, CDR1 is MDHEN and CDR2 SYDVKM. V was pared by 10 bases and J by 2 bases, with 21 bases between. This CDR3 is 15 amino acids long. Here the CDR3 reads CAIPSTQGNPYEQYF. In DNA form, the CDR3 reads TGTGCCATACCAAGTACACAGGGCAACCCCTACGAGCAGTACTTC.

This chain joins TRBV5-8 and TRBJ1-2; tentative D call: TRBD1 (6 bases). The germline CDR1 and CDR2 sequences are SGHTS and YDEGEE. The CDR3 covers 15 residues. V was clipped by 3 bases and J by 8 bases, with 20 bases between them. The CDR3 protein is CASSYGQTPHGGYTF. CDR3 coding DNA: TGTGCCAGCAGCTACGGACAGACTCCCCATGGGGGCTACACCTTC.

The genes are TRBV12-3 or TRBV12-4 and TRBJ2-1, with TRBD2 identical over 8 bases. V lost 6 bases, J lost 12 bases, and 10 bases stayed unmatched. The CDR3 totals 13 residues. The DNA of the CDR3 is TGTGCCAGCAGCCCTAACACTAGCGGACGGCAGTTCTTC. It is translated as CASSPNTSGRQFF.